Presented here are 7 T cell receptor beta chains from one specimen sequenced in a study of blood T cell repertoires in COVID-19. TCRdb's copy holds only in-frame clones and misses some; the assay was immunoSEQ multiplex PCR. This sample yields 100,000 to 150,000 clones, of which about 70% are seen a single time; 2% to 2.5% belongs to the top ten. The specimen sequenced was peripheral blood. The source of these receptors is a woman in her seventies with acute or convalescent COVID-19.

This chain uses TRBV3-1 (or the pseudogene TRBV3-2) with TRBJ2-5, with 9 bases that match TRBD1. The CDR3 loop spans 17 amino acids. V trimming: 0 bases; J trimming: 1 base; junction bases outside the gene matches: 6. Germline-derived CDR1 and CDR2 are LGHDT and YNNKEL (reference sequence). The CDR3 sequence is CASSQDRDRATQETQYF. CDR3 DNA: TGTGCCAGCAGCCAAGACCGGGACAGGGCGACCCAAGAGACCCAGTACTTC.

This clone was recorded at least ten times. This sequence joins TRBV5-5 and TRBJ2-7; TRBD2 agrees at 8 bases. Germline-derived CDR1 and CDR2 are SGHKS and YYEKEE (reference sequence). This CDR3 region has 19 residues. V lost 1 base and J lost 5; bases outside the gene matches: 20. CDR3: CASSLLVHATTSGGDEQYF. The CDR3 bases are TGTGCCAGCAGCTTGCTCGTCCACGCAACCACTAGCGGAGGGGACGAGCAGTACTTC. The full variable domain, with the rest looked up from reference TRBV5-5 and TRBJ2-7, is DAGVTQSPTHLIKTRGQQVTLRCSPISGHKSVSWYQQVLGQGPQFIFQYYEKEERGRGNFPDRFSARQFPNYSSELNVNALLLGDSALYLCASSLLVHATTSGGDEQYFGPGTRLTVT.

CDR3 region: CSVGGQLQSHMNTEAFF. The CDR3 nucleotides read TGCAGCGTTGGAGGACAGCTTCAGTCTCATATGAACACTGAAGCTTTCTTT. The gene calls are TRBV29-1 and TRBJ1-1; D may be TRBD1 (6 bases). V gave up 4 bases and J gave up 0 bases, with 21 bases separating them. CDR1 is SQVTM, CDR2 ANQGSEA, per germline. CDR3 size: 17 residues.

V gene TRBV19 combines with J gene TRBJ2-5, with D unclear. The CDR3 is 14 amino acids. Trimming cost V 1 base and J 1 base, with 7 bases left between them. Germline CDR1 LNHDA, CDR2 SQIVND (reference sequence). CDR3 bases: TGTGCCAGTAGTATAGGAGGTCTCCAAGAGACCCAGTACTTC. Translating gives CASSIGGLQETQYF.

J is TRBJ2-7 and V is TRBV5-1; the D gene is possibly TRBD1 (6 bases). The V gene's germline CDR1 is SGHRS and CDR2 YFSETQ. The CDR3 length is 13 residues. Trimming took off 4 bases at V and 6 bases at J, with 14 bases between the two ends. The CDR3 nucleotides are TGCGCCAGCAGCATACAGGGCCCGGGCGAGCAGTACTTC. Protein: CASSIQGPGEQYF.

This rearrangement joins TRBV9 to TRBJ1-1; D is uncertain. V was pared by 2 bases and J by 0 bases, with 5 bases between. The CDR3 spans 13 residues. CDR1 and CDR2 from the germline V gene are SGDLS and YYNGEE. This CDR3 is CASSVQLNTEAFF. The CDR3 DNA reads TGTGCCAGCAGCGTTCAGTTGAACACTGAAGCTTTCTTT.

The CDR3 nucleotides are TGTGCCAGCAGCCAACAGGTGATGGGCGAGCAGTACTTC. Its translation is CASSQQVMGEQYF. The V call is TRBV3-1 (or the pseudogene TRBV3-2), the J call TRBJ2-7, with D unclear. This CDR3 region has 13 residues. CDR1 is LGHDT and CDR2 is YNNKEL in the germline V gene (reference sequence). Trimming cost V 2 bases and J 6 bases, with 11 bases left between them.